This TCR beta chain was profiled in a study of human T cells and chemical hapten exposure. Described time point: patch test 3, about 24 weeks after DPC sensitization. Indicated treatment: therapeutic diphenylcyclopropenone sensitization with weekly scalp DPC. This clonotype was seen at least ten times. CDR1 and CDR2 from the germline V gene are SQVTM and ANQGSEA. V lost 7 bases and J lost 4, with 19 bases in between. The CDR3 spans 14 residues. TCRdb reprocessed the RACE reads with MiXCR, giving one entry per CDR3 protein. The sample includes about 120,000 distinct CDR3 sequences, over 9% of them seen just once.

The chain combines TRBV29-1 with TRBJ1-2; tentative D call: TRBD1 (5 bases). The sample consisted of whole blood, taken in connection with sensitization to the hapten diphenylcyclopropenone (DPC). The sequence came from a woman aged 50 to 60 with alopecia areata. Some clones in this sample may be carry-over from other donors' samples. CDR3 residues: CSAGASTNAYGYTF. As DNA, the CDR3 is TGCAGCGCTGGGGCATCGACGAATGCCTATGGCTACACCTTC.